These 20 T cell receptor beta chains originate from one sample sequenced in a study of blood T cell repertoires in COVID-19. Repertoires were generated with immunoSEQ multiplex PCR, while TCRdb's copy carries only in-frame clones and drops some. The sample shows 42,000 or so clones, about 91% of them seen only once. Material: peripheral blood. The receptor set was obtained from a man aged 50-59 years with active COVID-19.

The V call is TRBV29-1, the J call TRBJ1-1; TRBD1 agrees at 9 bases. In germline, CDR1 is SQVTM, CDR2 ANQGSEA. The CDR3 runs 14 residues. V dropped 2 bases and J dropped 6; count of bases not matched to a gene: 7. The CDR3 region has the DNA TGCAGCGTTGAAAGGACAGGGGTTTGGGCTGAAGCTTTCTTT. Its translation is CSVERTGVWAEAFF.

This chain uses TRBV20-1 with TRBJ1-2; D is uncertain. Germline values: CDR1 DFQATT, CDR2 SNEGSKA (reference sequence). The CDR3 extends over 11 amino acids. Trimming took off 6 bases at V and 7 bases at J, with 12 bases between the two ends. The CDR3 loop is CSAPGTGGYTF. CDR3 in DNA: TGCAGTGCCCCCGGAACGGGTGGCTACACCTTC.

The DNA of the CDR3 is TGTGCCAGCAGTTACTCTAAACCCCGGGGCACTGAAGCTTTCTTT. Residues: CASSYSKPRGTEAFF. The genes are TRBV6-5 and TRBJ1-1; D is undetermined. Trimming cost V 0 bases and J 4 bases, with 12 bases left between them. This CDR3 has 15 amino acids. Germline V gene sequence: CDR1 MNHEY, CDR2 SVGAGI.

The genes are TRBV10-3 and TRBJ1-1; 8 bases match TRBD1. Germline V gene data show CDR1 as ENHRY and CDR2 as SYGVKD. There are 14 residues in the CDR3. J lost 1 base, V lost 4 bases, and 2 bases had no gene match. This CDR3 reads CAISVGTGNTEAFF. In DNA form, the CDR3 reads TGTGCCATCAGTGTCGGGACAGGGAACACTGAAGCTTTCTTT.

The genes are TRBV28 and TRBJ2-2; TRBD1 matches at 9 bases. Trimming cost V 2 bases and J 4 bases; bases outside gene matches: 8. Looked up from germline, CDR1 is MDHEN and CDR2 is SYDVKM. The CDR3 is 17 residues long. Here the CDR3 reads CASSLAGQGRITGELFF. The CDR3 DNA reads TGTGCCAGCAGTTTAGCGGGACAGGGAAGGATCACCGGGGAGCTGTTTTTT. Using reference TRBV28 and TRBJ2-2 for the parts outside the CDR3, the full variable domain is DVKVTQSSRYLVKRTGEKVFLECVQDMDHENMFWYRQDPGLGLRLIYFSYDVKMKEKGDIPEGYSVSREKKERFSLILESASTNQTSMYLCASSLAGQGRITGELFFGEGSRLTVL.

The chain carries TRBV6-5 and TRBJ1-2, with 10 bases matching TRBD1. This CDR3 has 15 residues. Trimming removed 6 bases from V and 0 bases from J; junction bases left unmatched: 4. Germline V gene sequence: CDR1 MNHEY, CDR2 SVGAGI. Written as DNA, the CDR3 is TGTGCCAGCAGCGAGACAGGGGGCACTAACTATGGCTACACCTTC. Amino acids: CASSETGGTNYGYTF.

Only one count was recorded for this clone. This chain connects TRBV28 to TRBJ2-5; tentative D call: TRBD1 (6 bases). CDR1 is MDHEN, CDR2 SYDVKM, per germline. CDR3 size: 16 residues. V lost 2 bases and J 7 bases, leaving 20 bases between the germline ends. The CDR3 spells CASSLRGQGQFWTQYF. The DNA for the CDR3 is TGTGCCAGCAGTTTACGGGGCCAGGGGCAGTTCTGGACCCAGTACTTC.

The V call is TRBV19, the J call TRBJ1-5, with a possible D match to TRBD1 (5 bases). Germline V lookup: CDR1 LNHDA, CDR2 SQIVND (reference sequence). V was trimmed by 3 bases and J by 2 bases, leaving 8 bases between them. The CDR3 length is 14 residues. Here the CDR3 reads CASSIRAGNQPQHF. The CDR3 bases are TGTGCCAGTAGTATCAGGGCTGGCAATCAGCCCCAGCATTTT.

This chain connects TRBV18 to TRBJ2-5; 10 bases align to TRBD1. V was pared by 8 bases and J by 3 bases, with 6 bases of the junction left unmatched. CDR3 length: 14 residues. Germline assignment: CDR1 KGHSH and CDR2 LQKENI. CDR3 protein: CASNDGQGEETQYF. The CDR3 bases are TGTGCCAGCAATGACGGACAGGGGGAAGAGACCCAGTACTTC.

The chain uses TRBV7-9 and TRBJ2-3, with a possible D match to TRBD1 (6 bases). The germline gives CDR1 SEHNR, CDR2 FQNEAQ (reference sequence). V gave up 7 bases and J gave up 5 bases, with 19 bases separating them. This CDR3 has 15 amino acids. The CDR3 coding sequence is TGTGCCAGCAACCCGTGGCAGGGGAGTGAAGATACGCAGTATTTT. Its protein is CASNPWQGSEDTQYF. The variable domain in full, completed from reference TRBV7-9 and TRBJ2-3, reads DTGVSQNPRHKITKRGQNVTFRCDPISEHNRLYWYRQTLGQGPEFLTYFQNEAQLEKSRLLSDRFSAERPKGSFSTLEIQRTEQGDSAMYLCASNPWQGSEDTQYFGPGTRLTVL.

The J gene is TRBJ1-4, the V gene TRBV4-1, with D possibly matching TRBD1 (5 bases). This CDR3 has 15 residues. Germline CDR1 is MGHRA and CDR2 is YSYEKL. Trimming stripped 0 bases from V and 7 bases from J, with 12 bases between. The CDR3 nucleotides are TGCGCCAGCAGCCAAGATAGGGGCTCAAGTGAAAAACTGTTTTTT. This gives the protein CASSQDRGSSEKLFF.

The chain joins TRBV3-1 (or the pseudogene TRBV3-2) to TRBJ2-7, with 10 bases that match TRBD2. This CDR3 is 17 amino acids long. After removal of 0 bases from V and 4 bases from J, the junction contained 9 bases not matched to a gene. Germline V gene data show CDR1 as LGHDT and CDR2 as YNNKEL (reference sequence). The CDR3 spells CASSQDLSSGSSYEQYF. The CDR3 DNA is TGTGCCAGCAGCCAAGATCTCTCTAGCGGGAGTTCTTACGAGCAGTACTTC.

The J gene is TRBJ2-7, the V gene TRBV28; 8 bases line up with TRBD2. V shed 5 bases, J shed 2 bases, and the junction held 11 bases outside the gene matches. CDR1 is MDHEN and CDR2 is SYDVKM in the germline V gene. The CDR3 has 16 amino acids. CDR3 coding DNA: TGTGCCAGCAGTGACTTTTCCGCGGGAGGCACCTACGAGCAGTACTTC. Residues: CASSDFSAGGTYEQYF.

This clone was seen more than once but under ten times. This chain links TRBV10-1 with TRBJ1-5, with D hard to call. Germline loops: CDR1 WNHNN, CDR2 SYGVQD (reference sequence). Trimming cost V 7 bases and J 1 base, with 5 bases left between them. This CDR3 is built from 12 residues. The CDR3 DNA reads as TGCGCCAGCATGAGAAGCAATCAGCCCCAGCATTTT. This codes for CASMRSNQPQHF.

CDR3 sequence reads: CASRNDRVKETQYF. The CDR3 DNA sequence: TGTGCCAGCAGGAATGACAGGGTCAAAGAGACCCAGTACTTC. The J gene is TRBJ2-5, the V gene TRBV5-8; 7 bases are a match to TRBD1. Germline values: CDR1 SGHTS, CDR2 YDEGEE. Trimming at V came to 5 bases and at J to 3 bases, leaving 7 bases not matched to a gene. The CDR3 contains 14 residues.

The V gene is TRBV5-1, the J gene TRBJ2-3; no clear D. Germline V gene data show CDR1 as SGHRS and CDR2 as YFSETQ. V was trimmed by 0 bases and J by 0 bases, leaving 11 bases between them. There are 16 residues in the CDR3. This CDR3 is CASSLESKPSTDTQYF. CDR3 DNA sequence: TGCGCCAGCAGCTTGGAAAGCAAGCCTAGCACAGATACGCAGTATTTT.

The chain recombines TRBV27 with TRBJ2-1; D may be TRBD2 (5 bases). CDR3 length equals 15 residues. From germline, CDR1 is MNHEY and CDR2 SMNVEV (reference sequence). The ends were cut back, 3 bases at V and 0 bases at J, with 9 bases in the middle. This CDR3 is CASSLIRDSYNEQFF. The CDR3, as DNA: TGTGCCAGCAGTTTGATTCGGGACTCCTACAATGAGCAGTTCTTC.

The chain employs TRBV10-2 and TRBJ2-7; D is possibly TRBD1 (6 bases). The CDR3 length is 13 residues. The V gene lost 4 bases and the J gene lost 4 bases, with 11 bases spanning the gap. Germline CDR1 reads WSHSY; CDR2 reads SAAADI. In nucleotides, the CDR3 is TGCGCCAGCAGTGGGACAGAGCTGTACGAGCAGTACTTC. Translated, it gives CASSGTELYEQYF.

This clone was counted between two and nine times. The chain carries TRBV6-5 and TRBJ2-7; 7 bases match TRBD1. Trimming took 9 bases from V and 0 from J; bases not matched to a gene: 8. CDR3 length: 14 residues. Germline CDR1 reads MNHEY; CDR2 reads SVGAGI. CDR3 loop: CASTDRATSYEQYF. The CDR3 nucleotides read TGTGCCAGTACCGACAGGGCCACCTCCTACGAGCAGTACTTC.

CDR3 sequence (DNA): TGTGCCAGCAGTTTGCAGGGAACGGCTGGGGCTTTCTTT. This encodes CASSLQGTAGAFF. The gene calls are TRBV28 and TRBJ1-1; possible D gene TRBD1, 5 bases. Looked up from germline, CDR1 is MDHEN and CDR2 is SYDVKM. V was trimmed by 3 bases and J by 11 bases, leaving 16 bases between them. The CDR3 is 13 residues long.